Each of the 12 T cell receptor beta chains below was sequenced from the same sample in a study of control samples from healthy donors and cancer patients. Some clones are missing from TCRdb's copy, which holds only in-frame ones; the method was immunoSEQ multiplex PCR. Here the sample spans more than 150,000 clones, 93% being singletons. Sequences were obtained from blood. Source of these receptors: a man aged 50 or older in good health.

The chain combines TRBV5-1 with TRBJ2-1; 7 bases fit TRBD2. The CDR3 has 16 residues. V lost 0 bases and J lost 7; bases outside the gene matches: 10. Germline loops: CDR1 SGHRS, CDR2 YFSETQ. The CDR3 loop is CASSLVHLAASNEQFF. The DNA of the CDR3 is TGCGCCAGCAGCTTGGTACACCTAGCGGCCAGTAATGAGCAGTTCTTC.

The chain joins TRBV9 to TRBJ2-3; 7 bases line up with TRBD2. Looked up from germline, CDR1 is SGDLS and CDR2 is YYNGEE. The CDR3 length is 16 residues. V trimming: 1 base; J trimming: 4 bases; junction bases outside the gene matches: 9. CDR3 in amino acids: CASSVRLGGSADTQYF. CDR3 DNA: TGTGCCAGCAGCGTAAGACTGGGCGGGAGTGCAGATACGCAGTATTTT.

V gene TRBV13 combines with J gene TRBJ2-7, with D uncertain. Trimming cost V 0 bases and J 0 bases, with 6 bases left between them. CDR1 and CDR2 (germline): PRHDT, FYEKMQ (reference sequence). The CDR3 covers 14 residues. CDR3 in DNA: TGTGCCAGCAGCTTAGGCACGAGCTCCTACGAGCAGTACTTC. It yields the protein CASSLGTSSYEQYF.

The genes are TRBV6-5 and TRBJ2-2, with D perhaps TRBD1 (5 bases). The V gene lost 5 bases and the J gene lost 0 bases, with 7 bases spanning the gap. The CDR3 runs to 14 residues. The germline V gene has CDR1 MNHEY and CDR2 SVGAGI. The CDR3 sequence is CASSPTANTGELFF. CDR3 in DNA: TGTGCCAGCAGTCCGACAGCGAACACCGGGGAGCTGTTTTTT.

The V gene is TRBV3-1 (or the pseudogene TRBV3-2), the J gene TRBJ2-7; D is possibly TRBD2 (5 bases). CDR3 size: 17 residues. V gave up 1 base and J gave up 7 bases, with 23 bases separating them. Germline CDR1 and CDR2: LGHDT and YNNKEL (reference sequence). CDR3 nucleotide sequence: TGTGCCAGCAGCCAAGTCCTAGATGGCACGCAATCGGGGGAGCAGTACTTC. Its protein is CASSQVLDGTQSGEQYF.

The chain couples TRBV7-3 to TRBJ2-2; no definite D call. V shed 1 base and J shed 0 bases, with 9 bases lying between them. CDR3 size: 16 residues. Germline V gene data show CDR1 as SGHTA and CDR2 as FQGTGA. The CDR3 coding sequence is TGTGCCAGCAGCTTAATGGCGGCCTCGAACACCGGGGAGCTGTTTTTT. Translating it yields CASSLMAASNTGELFF. The full variable domain, rest sourced from reference TRBV7-3 and TRBJ2-2, is GAGVSQTPSNKVTEKGKYVELRCDPISGHTALYWYRQSLGQGPEFLIYFQGTGAADDSGLPNDRFFAVRPEGSVSTLKIQRTERGDSAVYLCASSLMAASNTGELFFGEGSRLTVL.

The gene calls are TRBV7-2 and TRBJ2-7; tentative D call: TRBD2 (5 bases). Trimming left V 5 bases short and J 0 bases short, with 11 bases between. Germline V gives CDR1 SGHTA, CDR2 FQGNSA. The CDR3 sequence is 14 residues long. The CDR3 DNA reads TGTGCCAGCAGCCAGGACGGGGTCTCCTACGAGCAGTACTTC. Translation gives CASSQDGVSYEQYF.

In the case of this clone: The same CDR3 arises from other DNA sequences in this sample as well. This rearrangement joins TRBV27 to TRBJ1-1, with unresolved D. The CDR3 loop spans 13 amino acids. The V and J ends lost 0 bases and 1 base respectively, with 3 bases between them. Germline CDR1 MNHEY, CDR2 SMNVEV (reference sequence). Here the CDR3 DNA reads TGTGCCAGCAGTTTATCCCGGAACACTGAAGCTTTCTTT. Protein sequence: CASSLSRNTEAFF.

The chain links TRBV2 to TRBJ1-1; D unclear. Looked up from germline, CDR1 is SNHLY and CDR2 is FYNNEI. Trimming stripped 8 bases from V and 0 bases from J, with 10 bases between. This CDR3 is built from 13 residues. The CDR3 is CASSLSMNTEAFF. The CDR3 bases are TGTGCCAGCTCATTATCCATGAACACTGAAGCTTTCTTT. Filled out from reference TRBV2 and TRBJ1-1, the complete variable domain reads EPEVTQTPSHQVTQMGQEVILRCVPISNHLYFYWYRQILGQKVEFLVSFYNNEISEKSEIFDDQFSVERPDGSNFTLKIRSTKLEDSAMYFCASSLSMNTEAFFGQGTRLTVV.

The chain has TRBV19 and TRBJ1-2; tentatively, D is TRBD1 (6 bases). This CDR3 comprises 14 residues. CDR1 and CDR2 (germline): LNHDA, SQIVND (reference sequence). V lost 6 bases and J lost 8, with 19 bases in between. The CDR3, as DNA: TGTGCCAGTAGCCCGACAGGACTTAGGGGAGGCTACACCTTC. Translation: CASSPTGLRGGYTF.

The count of this clone is one. The J gene is TRBJ1-6, the V gene TRBV28, with TRBD1 matching over 11 bases. The trim removed 10 bases at V and 15 bases at J, leaving 17 bases unmatched. Germline CDR1 reads MDHEN; CDR2 reads SYDVKM. The CDR3 length is 15 residues. The CDR3: CATSRPGQGDSRLHF. The CDR3 bases are TGTGCCACGTCCCGTCCGGGACAGGGGGATTCTCGCCTCCACTTT.

The chain uses TRBV15 and TRBJ2-1; TRBD2 is a possible D gene (5 bases). V was pared by 5 bases and J by 7 bases, with 12 bases between. The CDR3 has 13 amino acids. In germline, CDR1 is LNHNV, CDR2 YYDKDF (reference sequence). DNA for the CDR3: TGTGCCACCAGCCTCCTCCCGGGGAATGAGCAGTTCTTC. It codes for CATSLLPGNEQFF.